This paragraph covers one T cell receptor beta chain sequence. Its antigen is not known. Germline loops: CDR1 DFQATT, CDR2 SNEGSKA (reference sequence). The CDR3 length is 13 residues. V was pared by 6 bases and J by 4 bases, with 4 bases of the junction left unmatched. The TCR beta libraries were generated through quantitative 5'-RACE incorporating molecular barcodes. TCRdb reprocessed the 5' RACE reads via MiXCR and lists one record per CDR3 protein. The sample lists approximately 220,000 distinct CDR3 sequences; around a quarter were seen once. The sample belongs to a study of CD8 T cells in ankylosing spondylitis. Broader study findings: Existing reports had already noted some motif variants in reactive arthritis synovial fluid and blood. In ankylosing spondylitis patients, matched synovial fluid reportedly showed significant enrichment of disease-linked clones.

The chain employs TRBV20-1 and TRBJ1-4; 8 bases are shared with TRBD1. The sequence was obtained from a male donor with ankylosing spondylitis or in good health (not recorded which). Material for sequencing was blood, either unsorted or a sorted T cell fraction (not recorded which). CDR3 in DNA: TGCAGTGCGTGGGACAGGCTTAATGAAAAACTGTTTTTT. As protein: CSAWDRLNEKLFF.